Listed below are T cell receptor beta chains from one sample, sequenced in a study of identical twins. Using its own MiXCR run on the 5' RACE reads, TCRdb lists one record per CDR3 protein. Here the sample spans roughly 720,000 distinct CDR3 sequences, around a sixth being singletons. This sample also appeared in a second study, on T cells expressing NK-cell markers.

The sequencing input was PBMCs. All receptors derive from a young woman in good health. Both conserved end residues are part of each CDR3. D genes are given only for firm matches. Only part of the rows carry a size: once, few, many, or a class if the clone is expanded.

>TRBJ2-1|once|TRBV29-1|-
TGCAGCCATAGGGGGTTAGGTGAGCAGTTCTTC
CSHRGLGEQFF
>TRBJ2-7|few|TRBV5-1|-
TGCGCCAGCAGCTCGGGACCCCAAACCTACGAGCAGTACTTC
CASSSGPQTYEQYF
>TRBJ1-1|few|TRBV6-5|-
TGTGCCAGCAGTTACGCCAGGTACGCTGAAGCTTTCTTT
CASSYARYAEAFF
>TRBJ2-7|few|TRBV6-2/TRBV6-3|TRBD2
TGTGCCAGCAGTGCGCATGGACTAGCGGGGAACGAGCAGTACTTC
CASSAHGLAGNEQYF
>TRBJ1-6|-|TRBV7-9|-
TGTGCCAGCAGCCCCGCCTTGGGGGATTCACCCCTCCACTTT
CASSPALGDSPLHF
>TRBJ2-1|few|TRBV6-1|TRBD1
TGTGCCAGTCTACTTCGACAGGGCCGGAATGAGCAGTTCTTC
CASLLRQGRNEQFF
>TRBJ2-4|many|TRBV12-3/TRBV12-4|-
TGTGCCAGCAGTTTACTGCCCGAAGGACGAAACATTCAGTACTTC
CASSLLPEGRNIQYF
>TRBJ2-4|few|TRBV30|TRBD2
TGTGCCTCCCTTATCGTAGCGGGAGCGGCCAAAAACATTCAGTACTTC
CASLIVAGAAKNIQYF
>TRBJ1-5|few|TRBV20-1|-
TGCAGTGCTAGTAATAGCAATCAGCCCCAGCATTTT
CSASNSNQPQHF
>TRBJ2-3|few|TRBV7-9|-
TGTGCCAGTAGTCCACCGAGCCACGGGAGCACAGATACGCAGTATTTT
CASSPPSHGSTDTQYF
>TRBJ1-4|few|TRBV5-6|-
TGTGCCAGCAGATCCAACATAGTAACTAATGAAAAACTGTTTTTT
CASRSNIVTNEKLFF
>TRBJ1-2|-|TRBV15|-
TGTGCCACCAGCAGAGATGGGAGCTACTATGGCTACACCTTC
CATSRDGSYYGYTF
>TRBJ2-1|few|TRBV15|TRBD1
TGTGCCACCAGCAGGTCTCTTTCCGGGACAGCGACCTACAATGAGCAGTTCTTC
CATSRSLSGTATYNEQFF
>TRBJ1-3|-|TRBV9|-
TGTGCCAGCAGCGGGAGGCCCCCGGGGGCGAGTGGAAACACCATATATTTT
CASSGRPPGASGNTIYF
>TRBJ2-5|-|TRBV12-3/TRBV12-4|-
TGTGCCAGCAGTGGGGCTAGCCGTACAGAGACCCAGTACTTC
CASSGASRTETQYF
>TRBJ2-3|few|TRBV29-1|-
TGCAGCGGGACGGGGGGCACAGATACGCAGTATTTT
CSGTGGTDTQYF
>TRBJ2-5|many|TRBV4-2|-
TGTGCCAGCAGCCAAGATACGGTCTTAGCGAAACAAGAGACCCAGTACTTC
CASSQDTVLAKQETQYF
>TRBJ2-5|-|TRBV5-6|-
TGTGCCAGCAGCCGGACAGCGTTCCAAGAGACCCAGTACTTC
CASSRTAFQETQYF
>TRBJ2-3|few|TRBV12-3/TRBV12-4|-
TGTGCCAGCCACGTGCGGGGCACAGATACGCAGTATTTT
CASHVRGTDTQYF
>TRBJ1-2|-|TRBV25-1|TRBD1
TGTGCCAGCAGTGAGCGGACAGGGCATGGCTACACCTTC
CASSERTGHGYTF
>TRBJ1-4|-|TRBV20-1|-
TGCAGTGCTAGAGACCCCAATGTGGGTAGTGAAAAACTGTTTTTT
CSARDPNVGSEKLFF
>TRBJ2-7|-|TRBV7-2|TRBD2
TGTGCCAGCAGCTGGCTAGCGGGAGGTATAGACTACGAGCAGTACTTC
CASSWLAGGIDYEQYF
>TRBJ2-7|-|TRBV15|TRBD1
TGTGCCACCAGCAGCGAGACAGGGTGCTACTTC
CATSSETGCYF
>TRBJ2-4|-|TRBV12-3/TRBV12-4|TRBD1
TGTGCCAGCAGACTGACAGGGAGTTCGGACATTCAGTACTTC
CASRLTGSSDIQYF
>TRBJ2-1|few|TRBV6-5|TRBD1
TGTGCCAGCAGTTCGGACAGGGGCCCAATTGAGCAGTTCTTC
CASSSDRGPIEQFF
>TRBJ1-1|-|TRBV19|-
TGTGCCAGTAATGATGGGGGGAGGAACACTGAAGCTTTCTTT
CASNDGGRNTEAFF
>TRBJ1-4|-|TRBV15|-
TGTGCCACCAGCAATCCAGGACGTGCAACTAATGAAAAACTGTTTTTT
CATSNPGRATNEKLFF
>TRBJ1-1|-|TRBV6-1|-
TGTGCCTCGAGACGTAAGGTTGCCACTGAAGCTTTCTTT
CASRRKVATEAFF
>TRBJ1-3|-|TRBV6-1|TRBD1
TGTGCCAGCAGTCAACCGGGACAGGGTAGTCTACGGTCTGGAAACACCATATATTTT
CASSQPGQGSLRSGNTIYF
>TRBJ1-1|medium-sized|TRBV27|-
TGTGCCAGCAAGTATGGGGGGGACACTGAAGCTTTCTTT
CASKYGGDTEAFF
>TRBJ2-7|-|TRBV5-1|-
TGCGCCAGCAGCTTCGACAGCCACCCCTTCTACGAGCAGTACTTC
CASSFDSHPFYEQYF
>TRBJ2-2|few|TRBV10-2|TRBD2
TGCGCCAGCAGTGACGAGGCCCTAGCGGGAGTCACCGGGGAGCTGTTTTTT
CASSDEALAGVTGELFF
>TRBJ1-1|few|TRBV7-3|-
TGTGCCAGCAGCTTAAGGCGGGGTCGTGAAGCTTTCTTT
CASSLRRGREAFF
>TRBJ2-7|-|TRBV10-3|TRBD1
TGTGCCATCACCCCGGGACAGGGGTTCCACGAGCAGTACTTC
CAITPGQGFHEQYF
>TRBJ1-1|many|TRBV6-1|-
TGTGCCAGCAGTGTCCTGGGCCTGGACACTGAAGCTTTCTTT
CASSVLGLDTEAFF
>TRBJ2-7|few|TRBV20-1|-
TGCAGTGCTAGAGATCCCGCGGCCCCCGAGCAGTACTTC
CSARDPAAPEQYF
>TRBJ1-6|many|TRBV20-1|TRBD1
TGCAGTGCAAAATCCGGGACAGAGAATTCACCCCTCCACTTT
CSAKSGTENSPLHF
>TRBJ2-2|-|TRBV6-1|TRBD2
TGTGCCAGCAGTCCCCAGGGAGGGTCCCTCGCCGGGGAGCTGTTTTTT
CASSPQGGSLAGELFF
>TRBJ2-7|-|TRBV7-2|-
TGTGCCAGCAGCTTTTCTGGCCGAGCGATCAACTACGAGCAGTACTTC
CASSFSGRAINYEQYF
>TRBJ2-5|many|TRBV20-1|-
TGCAGTGCTAGGGGGACAATCTTAGAGACCCAGTACTTC
CSARGTILETQYF
>TRBJ2-7|-|TRBV30|-
TGTGCCTGGTCTCAATCCCCTCACGAGCAGTACTTC
CAWSQSPHEQYF
>TRBJ2-1|few|TRBV11-2|-
TGTGCCAGCAGCTTAGATCGGGGCGCCGCGTATAATGAGCAGTTCTTC
CASSLDRGAAYNEQFF
>TRBJ2-1|-|TRBV5-1|-
TGCGCCAGCAGCGGGTTCTCCTCCTACAATGAGCAGTTCTTC
CASSGFSSYNEQFF
>TRBJ2-7|-|TRBV6-1|-
TGTGCCAGCAGCTTTACAGGGCGCGGGGAGCAGTACTTC
CASSFTGRGEQYF
>TRBJ2-4|-|TRBV7-9|-
TGTGCCAGCAAGGGAGACAAAAACATTCAGTACTTC
CASKGDKNIQYF
>TRBJ2-3|many|TRBV7-9|-
TGTGCCAGCAGCCCCCCGGATACGCAGTATTTT
CASSPPDTQYF
>TRBJ2-1|few|TRBV9|TRBD2
TGTGCCAGCACCCCAGCGGGGGGATACAATGAGCAGTTCTTC
CASTPAGGYNEQFF
>TRBJ1-1|-|TRBV5-1|TRBD1
TGCGCCAGTTCTAATTTCCGGGACAGGGGTACGGGTACTGAAGCTTTCTTT
CASSNFRDRGTGTEAFF
>TRBJ2-5|many|TRBV12-3/TRBV12-4|-
TGTGCCAGCAGTCCAAGCGGCGGAGAGACCCAGTACTTC
CASSPSGGETQYF
>TRBJ1-1|few|TRBV5-1|-
TGCGCCAGCAGCACCTCAGGGGACATGAACACTGAAGCTTTCTTT
CASSTSGDMNTEAFF
>TRBJ2-3|-|TRBV5-1|-
TGCGCCAGCAGCTTGGAGAGGGTTGGGACAGATACGCAGTATTTT
CASSLERVGTDTQYF
>TRBJ1-6|few|TRBV5-1|TRBD1
TGCGCCAGCACCACCGGGACAGCCAATTCACCCCTCCACTTT
CASTTGTANSPLHF
>TRBJ1-6|-|TRBV3-1|-
TGTGCCAGCAGCCAAGCGGACAGAAATAATTCACCCCTCCACTTT
CASSQADRNNSPLHF
>TRBJ2-5|many|TRBV7-9|-
TGTGCCAGCAGCTTGAGGGATTCGGTAATCCAAGAGACCCAGTACTTC
CASSLRDSVIQETQYF